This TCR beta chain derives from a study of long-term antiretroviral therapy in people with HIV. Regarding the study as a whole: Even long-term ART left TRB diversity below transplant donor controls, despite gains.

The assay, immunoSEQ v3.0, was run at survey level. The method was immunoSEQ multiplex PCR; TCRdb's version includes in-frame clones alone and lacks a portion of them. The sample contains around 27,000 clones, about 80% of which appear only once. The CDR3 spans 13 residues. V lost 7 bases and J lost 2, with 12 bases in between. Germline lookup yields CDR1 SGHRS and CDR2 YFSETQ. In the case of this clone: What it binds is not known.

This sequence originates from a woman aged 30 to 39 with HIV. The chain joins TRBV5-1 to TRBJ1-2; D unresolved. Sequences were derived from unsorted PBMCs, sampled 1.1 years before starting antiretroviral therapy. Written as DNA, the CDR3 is TGCGCCAGCCGTGTAGAGTCAAACTATGGCTACACCTTC. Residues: CASRVESNYGYTF.